The 27 T cell receptor beta chains below were found in one sample sequenced in a study of blood T cell repertoires in COVID-19. The table came from immunoSEQ multiplex PCR; TCRdb's copy has only in-frame clones and leaves some out. The sample has roughly 290,000 clones, around 87% seen once. Sequenced: peripheral blood. The receptors derive from a woman aged 25 to 39 who had recovered from COVID-19.

The rearrangement links TRBV28 to TRBJ2-1, with 9 bases lining up with TRBD2. Germline loops: CDR1 MDHEN, CDR2 SYDVKM. V gave up 3 bases and J gave up 8 bases; unmatched junction bases: 8. There are 15 residues in the CDR3. The CDR3 here is CASSLWREGGDEQFF. CDR3 in DNA: TGTGCCAGCAGTTTGTGGCGGGAGGGCGGCGATGAGCAGTTCTTC.

This clone was observed a few times. The chain joins TRBV19 to TRBJ1-1; weak D call: TRBD1 (6 bases). CDR1 is LNHDA and CDR2 is SQIVND in the germline V gene (reference sequence). The CDR3 extends over 12 amino acids. Between the trimmed V and J ends, which lost 7 bases and 4 bases, there was a span of 10 bases. The CDR3 protein is CASKQGSTEAFF. In DNA, the CDR3 is TGTGCCAGTAAACAGGGTTCCACTGAAGCTTTCTTT.

There are many counts of this clone. The genes are TRBV5-6 and TRBJ1-2, with D uncertain. The CDR3 is 12 residues long. Germline V lookup: CDR1 SGHDT, CDR2 YYEEEE. V lost 4 bases and J 6 bases, leaving 10 bases between the germline ends. CDR3 sequence (DNA): TGTGCCAGCAGCCCCGGTGTAGATGGCTACACCTTC. The encoded protein is CASSPGVDGYTF.

This rearrangement joins TRBV18 to TRBJ2-2; no firm D call. The CDR3 is 17 residues long. V was clipped by 5 bases and J by 4 bases, with 20 bases between them. The germline V gene encodes CDR1 KGHSH and CDR2 LQKENI. The CDR3 sequence: CASSRIAPSPSTGELFF. The CDR3 DNA reads TGTGCCAGCTCAAGGATAGCCCCGAGTCCTAGCACCGGGGAGCTGTTTTTT.

The gene calls are TRBV13 and TRBJ2-7; 8 bases align to TRBD1. The CDR3 has 14 amino acids. V shed 1 base and J 6 bases; nucleotides not matched to a gene: 5. In germline, CDR1 is PRHDT, CDR2 FYEKMQ (reference sequence). The DNA for the CDR3 is TGTGCCAGCAGCTTAGATGTGACAGGGGCCGAGCAGTACTTC. This translates into CASSLDVTGAEQYF.

The CDR3 coding sequence is TGTGCCAGCACCCCCGGAGGGGGCGCCCCACCCTACGAGCAGTACTTC. Translation gives CASTPGGGAPPYEQYF. V gene TRBV7-9 combines with J gene TRBJ2-7; TRBD1 might be the D (7 bases). In germline, CDR1 is SEHNR, CDR2 FQNEAQ (reference sequence). This CDR3 region has 16 residues. Trimming took off 7 bases at V and 2 bases at J, with 21 bases between the two ends.

This chain uses TRBV11-2 with TRBJ1-3, with a weak D call TRBD1 (6 bases). The CDR3 consists of 17 residues. Germline V gene sequence: CDR1 SGHAT, CDR2 FQNNGV. V dropped 1 base and J dropped 0 bases, with 13 bases sitting between them. CDR3 sequence: CASSLARTAASGNTIYF. The CDR3 nucleotides are TGTGCCAGCAGCTTAGCCCGGACAGCAGCCTCTGGAAACACCATATATTTT.

This clone was recorded only once. The J gene is TRBJ1-2, the V gene TRBV6-5, with a tentative D call TRBD1 (5 bases). V was pared by 6 bases and J by 3 bases, with 17 bases between. This CDR3 has 15 residues. Germline lookup yields CDR1 MNHEY and CDR2 SVGAGI. The DNA for the CDR3 is TGTGCCAGCAGGAGGTGGAAGGAGGGGCACTATGGCTACACCTTC. Translated: CASRRWKEGHYGYTF.

This sequence joins TRBV7-2 and TRBJ1-1; D is perhaps TRBD1 (6 bases). CDR1 is SGHTA and CDR2 is FQGNSA in the germline V gene. Trimming stripped 6 bases from V and 0 bases from J, with 14 bases between. This CDR3 is built from 15 residues. The CDR3 DNA reads TGTGCCAGCAGACGTGCGACAGGCTTGAACACTGAAGCTTTCTTT. This gives the protein CASRRATGLNTEAFF.

This clone was found a few times. V usage is TRBV6-4 and J usage is TRBJ2-3, with 9 bases matching TRBD2. Germline loops: CDR1 MRHNA, CDR2 SNTAGT. CDR3 length: 19 residues. The V and J ends lost 2 bases and 5 bases, in that order; junction bases with no gene match: 17. CDR3 coding DNA: TGTGCCAGCAGTGACCCCTGGGGTCGAAGCGGGAGGAAGGTAGATACGCAGTATTTT. This encodes CASSDPWGRSGRKVDTQYF.

In nucleotides, the CDR3 is TGTGCCATTAATTCCGCCGGGACAGGGGGCTATGGCTACACCTTC. Protein: CAINSAGTGGYGYTF. This rearrangement joins TRBV10-3 to TRBJ1-2; the match to TRBD1 covers 11 bases. After removal of 9 bases from V and 4 bases from J, the junction contained 10 bases not matched to a gene. The CDR3 runs 15 residues. CDR1 is ENHRY and CDR2 is SYGVKD in the germline V gene.

V usage is TRBV5-1 and J usage is TRBJ1-2, with 11 bases that match TRBD1. The CDR3 has 14 amino acids. Germline lookup yields CDR1 SGHRS and CDR2 YFSETQ. The ends lost 6 bases at V and 6 bases at J; junction bases unmatched: 7. The CDR3 coding sequence is TGCGCCAGCACAGGGACAGGGGGAGAAAATGGCTACACCTTC. Its translation is CASTGTGGENGYTF.

V gene TRBV11-2 combines with J gene TRBJ2-7; TRBD2 is a possible D gene (6 bases). CDR1 and CDR2 from the germline V gene are SGHAT and FQNNGV. V was shortened by 2 bases and J by 0 bases, with 8 bases between the two germline ends. The CDR3 extends over 14 amino acids. The CDR3 DNA reads as TGTGCCAGCAGCTTATCCGGGAGCTCCTACGAGCAGTACTTC. It translates to CASSLSGSSYEQYF.

This chain uses TRBV6-5 with TRBJ1-1; a possible D gene is TRBD1 (6 bases). The CDR3 totals 14 residues. V was cut by 7 bases and J by 0 bases, with 12 bases left in between. Germline values: CDR1 MNHEY, CDR2 SVGAGI. The CDR3 sequence is CASTSDSLNTEAFF. Here the CDR3 DNA reads TGTGCCAGCACCTCGGACAGTTTGAACACTGAAGCTTTCTTT.

In this sample, this clone turned up once. The chain couples TRBV6-1 to TRBJ2-7; no reliable D call. This CDR3 contains 14 residues. Germline CDR1 is MNHNS and CDR2 is SASEGT. Trimming pared 1 base from V and 2 bases from J, leaving 9 bases between. The CDR3 reads CASSEGFTAYEQYF. The DNA of the CDR3 is TGTGCCAGCAGTGAAGGATTTACGGCCTACGAGCAGTACTTC.

The chain recombines TRBV7-2 with TRBJ2-5, with D perhaps TRBD2 (5 bases). V was cut by 7 bases and J by 1 base, with 13 bases left in between. This CDR3 is built from 14 residues. Germline CDR1 is SGHTA and CDR2 is FQGNSA. The CDR3 DNA reads TGTGCCAGCATCATTACGGGGTCCCAAGAGACCCAGTACTTC. Translated: CASIITGSQETQYF.

CDR3 amino acids: CSVEHRDRGYEQYF. CDR3 DNA sequence: TGCAGCGTTGAGCACCGGGACAGGGGATACGAGCAGTACTTC. The chain couples TRBV29-1 to TRBJ2-7, with 10 bases matching TRBD1. Germline CDR1 and CDR2: SQVTM and ANQGSEA. V was pared by 3 bases and J by 4 bases, with 6 bases of the junction left unmatched. The CDR3 runs to 14 residues.

This clone was seen a single time. The rearrangement links TRBV7-2 to TRBJ2-1; D remains unclear. The germline CDR1 and CDR2 sequences are SGHTA and FQGNSA. The CDR3 extends over 13 amino acids. Trimming removed 5 bases at V and 9 bases at J, with 14 bases between. CDR3 sequence reads: CASSGDRETEQFF. In DNA, the CDR3 is TGTGCCAGCAGCGGAGACCGAGAGACTGAGCAGTTCTTC.

The rearrangement uses TRBV11-2 and TRBJ1-1; D is perhaps TRBD1 (5 bases). V was clipped by 6 bases and J by 0 bases, with 14 bases between them. The CDR3 has 15 amino acids. CDR1 SGHAT and CDR2 FQNNGV come from the germline V gene. CDR3 in DNA: TGTGCCAGCAGGGGGGAGGCCCGGATGAACACTGAAGCTTTCTTT. This translates into CASRGEARMNTEAFF.

This chain uses TRBV6-2 or TRBV6-3 with TRBJ2-7; TRBD2 matches at 9 bases. The CDR3 has 19 amino acids. J was trimmed by 2 bases and V by 5 bases; bases with no gene match: 19. Germline CDR1 is MNHEY and CDR2 is SVGEGT. CDR3 amino acids: CASSHSPNRYSGRTYEQYF. DNA for the CDR3: TGTGCCAGCAGTCACAGTCCGAACCGATATAGCGGGAGAACCTACGAGCAGTACTTC.

CDR3 DNA sequence: TGTGCCAGCAGCTTATTCGGCCAGGTTGGTTCACCCCTCCACTTT. Encoded protein: CASSLFGQVGSPLHF. The chain recombines TRBV13 with TRBJ1-6; D is uncertain. V shed 2 bases and J shed 9 bases, with 14 bases lying between them. CDR1 and CDR2 (germline): PRHDT, FYEKMQ (reference sequence). This CDR3 is built from 15 residues. Full variable domain (outside the CDR3, taken from reference TRBV13 and TRBJ1-6): AAGVIQSPRHLIKEKRETATLKCYPIPRHDTVYWYQQGPGQDPQFLISFYEKMQSDKGSIPDRFSAQQFSDYHSELNMSSLELGDSALYFCASSLFGQVGSPLHFGNGTRLTVT.

The J gene is TRBJ2-7, the V gene TRBV7-2; TRBD1 aligns across 7 bases. Germline CDR1 is SGHTA and CDR2 is FQGNSA. The CDR3 sequence is 13 residues long. V lost 3 bases to trimming and J lost 3 bases; unmatched junction nucleotides: 2. For the CDR3, the DNA is TGTGCCAGCAGCTTGAACAGGGGCTACGAGCAGTACTTC. This sequence encodes CASSLNRGYEQYF. Based on the CDR3 plus reference TRBV7-2 and TRBJ2-7, the full variable domain is GAGVSQSPSNKVTEKGKDVELRCDPISGHTALYWYRQSLGQGLEFLIYFQGNSAPDKSGLPSDRFSAERTGGSVSTLTIQRTQQEDSAVYLCASSLNRGYEQYFGPGTRLTVT.

This clone has only a few counts. This chain links TRBV2 with TRBJ2-7, with D tentatively TRBD2 (5 bases). Germline V gene lookup returns CDR1 SNHLY and CDR2 FYNNEI. Trimming pared 7 bases from V and 3 bases from J, leaving 13 bases between. The CDR3 is 13 amino acids. The CDR3 loop reads CASKRTEIYEQYF. CDR3 coding DNA: TGTGCCAGCAAACGGACTGAGATCTACGAGCAGTACTTC.

The genes are TRBV7-9 and TRBJ2-3; D is possibly TRBD2 (5 bases). The CDR3 totals 14 residues. CDR1 and CDR2 from the germline V gene are SEHNR and FQNEAQ (reference sequence). V lost 4 bases and J lost 8, with 16 bases in between. The CDR3 loop reads CASSSSSESGTQYF. CDR3 coding DNA: TGTGCCAGCAGCTCCTCCTCTGAGAGCGGTACGCAGTATTTT.

Notes on this clone: The junction departs from the called germline gene at one end, perhaps through a read error. This chain links TRBV7-2 with TRBJ1-5, with D possibly being TRBD1 (5 bases). The CDR3 loop spans 16 amino acids. Germline V gives CDR1 SGHTA, CDR2 FQGNSA. CDR3 sequence (DNA): TGTGCCAGCAGCATAGCTACAGGTTATAGCAATCAGCCCCAGCATTTT. Protein sequence: CASSIATGYSNQPQHF. Together with reference TRBV7-2 and TRBJ1-5, the CDR3 gives the full variable domain: GAGVSQSPSNKVTEKGKDVELRCDPISGHTALYWYRQSLGQGLEFLIYFQGNSAPDKSGLPSDRFSAERTGGSVSTLTIQRTQQEDSAVYLCASSIATGYSNQPQHFGDGTRLSIL.

The rearrangement joins TRBV7-2 to TRBJ2-5; 11 nucleotides align to TRBD1. Trimming took 4 bases from V and 4 from J; bases not matched to a gene: 5. The CDR3 covers 15 residues. Per the germline V gene, CDR1 is SGHTA and CDR2 is FQGNSA. The CDR3 bases are TGTGCCAGCAGCTCGGGACAGGGGGTTGGAGAGACCCAGTACTTC. It codes for CASSSGQGVGETQYF.

The chain combines TRBV7-2 with TRBJ2-1; 7 positions agree with TRBD2. J lost 9 bases, V lost 7 bases, and 9 bases had no gene match. CDR3 length equals 13 residues. Germline V gene sequence: CDR1 SGHTA, CDR2 FQGNSA. CDR3 in amino acids: CASTEGRAGEQFF. CDR3 DNA: TGTGCCAGCACCGAGGGGAGGGCCGGTGAGCAGTTCTTC.